The present TCR beta chain was sequenced within a study of identical twins. The V end was cut by 3 bases, the J end by 4 bases, with 13 bases between. This CDR3 contains 15 residues. Looked up from germline, CDR1 is SGHRS and CDR2 is YFSETQ. This clonotype was found a few times. TCRdb reprocessed the 5' RACE reads with MiXCR, giving one entry per CDR3 protein. In the table there are about 700,000 distinct CDR3 sequences, less than 10% of which are singletons. The same specimen was also included in a second study, on yellow fever vaccine responses in identical twins.

The sequencing sample was made of PBMCs. This chain links TRBV5-1 with TRBJ2-2, with D possibly being TRBD2 (6 bases). This receptor was obtained from a woman aged 18-35 years in good health. CDR3 in DNA: TGCGCCAGCAGCTACCCCGGACTAACCACCGGGGAGCTGTTTTTT. Amino acids: CASSYPGLTTGELFF.